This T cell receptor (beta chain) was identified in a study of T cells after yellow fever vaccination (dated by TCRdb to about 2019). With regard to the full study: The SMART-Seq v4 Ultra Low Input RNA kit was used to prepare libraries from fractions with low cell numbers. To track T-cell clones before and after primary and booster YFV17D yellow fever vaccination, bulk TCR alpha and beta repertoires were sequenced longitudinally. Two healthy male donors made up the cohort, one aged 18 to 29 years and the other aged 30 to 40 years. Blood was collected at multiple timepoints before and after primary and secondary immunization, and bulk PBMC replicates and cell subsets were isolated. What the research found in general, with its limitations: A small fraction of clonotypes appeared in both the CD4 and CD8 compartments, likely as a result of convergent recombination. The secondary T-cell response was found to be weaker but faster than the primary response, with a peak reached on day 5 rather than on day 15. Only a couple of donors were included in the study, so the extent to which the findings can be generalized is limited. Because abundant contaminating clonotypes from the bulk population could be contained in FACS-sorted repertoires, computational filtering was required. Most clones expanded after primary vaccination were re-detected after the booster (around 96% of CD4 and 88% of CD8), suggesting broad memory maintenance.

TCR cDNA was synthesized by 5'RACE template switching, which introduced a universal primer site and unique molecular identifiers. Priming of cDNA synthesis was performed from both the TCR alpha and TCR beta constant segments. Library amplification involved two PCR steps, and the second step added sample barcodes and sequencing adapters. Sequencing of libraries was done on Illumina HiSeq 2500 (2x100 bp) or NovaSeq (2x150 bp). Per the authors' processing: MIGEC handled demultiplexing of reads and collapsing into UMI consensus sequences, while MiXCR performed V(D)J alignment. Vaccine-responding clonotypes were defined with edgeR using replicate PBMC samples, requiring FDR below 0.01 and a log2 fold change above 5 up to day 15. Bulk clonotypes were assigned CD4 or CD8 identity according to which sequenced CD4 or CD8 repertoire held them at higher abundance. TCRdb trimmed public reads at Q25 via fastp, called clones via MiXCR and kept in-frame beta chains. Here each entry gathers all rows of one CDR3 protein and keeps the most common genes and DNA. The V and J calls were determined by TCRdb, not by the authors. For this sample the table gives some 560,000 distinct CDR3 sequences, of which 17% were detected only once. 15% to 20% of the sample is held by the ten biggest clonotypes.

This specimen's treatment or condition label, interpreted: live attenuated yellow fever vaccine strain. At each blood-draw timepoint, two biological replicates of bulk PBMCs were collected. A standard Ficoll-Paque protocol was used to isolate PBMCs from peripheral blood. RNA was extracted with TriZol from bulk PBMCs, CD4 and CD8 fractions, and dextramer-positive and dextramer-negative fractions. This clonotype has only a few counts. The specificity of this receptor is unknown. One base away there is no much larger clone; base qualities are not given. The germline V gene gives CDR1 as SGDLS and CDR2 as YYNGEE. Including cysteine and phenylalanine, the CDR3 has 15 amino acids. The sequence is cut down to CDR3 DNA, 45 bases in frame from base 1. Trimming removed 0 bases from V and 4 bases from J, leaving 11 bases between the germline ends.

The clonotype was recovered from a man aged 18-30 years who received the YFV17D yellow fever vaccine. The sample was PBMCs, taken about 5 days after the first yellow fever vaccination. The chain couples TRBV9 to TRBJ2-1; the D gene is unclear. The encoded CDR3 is CASSVVPSPYNEQFF. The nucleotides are TGTGCCAGCAGCGTAGTCCCCTCTCCGTACAATGAGCAGTTCTTC.